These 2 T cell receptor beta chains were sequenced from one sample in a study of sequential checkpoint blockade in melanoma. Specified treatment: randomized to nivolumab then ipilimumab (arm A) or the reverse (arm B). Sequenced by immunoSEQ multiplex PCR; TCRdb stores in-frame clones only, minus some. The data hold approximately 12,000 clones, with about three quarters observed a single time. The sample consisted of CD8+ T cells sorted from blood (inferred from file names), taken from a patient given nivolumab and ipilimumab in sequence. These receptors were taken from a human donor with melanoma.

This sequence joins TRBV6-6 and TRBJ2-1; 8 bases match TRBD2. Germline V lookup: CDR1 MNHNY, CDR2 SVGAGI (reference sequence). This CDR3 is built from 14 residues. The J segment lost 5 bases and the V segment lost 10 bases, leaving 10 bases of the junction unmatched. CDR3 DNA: TGTGCCATCCAACCGGGACTAGGAGACAATGAGCAGTTCTTC. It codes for CAIQPGLGDNEQFF.

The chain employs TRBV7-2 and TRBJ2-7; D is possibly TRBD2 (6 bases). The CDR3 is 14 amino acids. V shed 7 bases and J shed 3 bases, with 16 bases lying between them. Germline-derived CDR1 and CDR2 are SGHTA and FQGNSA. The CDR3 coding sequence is TGTGCCAGCAATGACCCGGGACTTGGCTACGAGCAGTACTTC. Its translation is CASNDPGLGYEQYF.